The clone carrying this T cell receptor beta chain is medium-sized. Its specificity is not known. The data were obtained in a study of T cells in localized non-small cell lung cancer. Points from the study as a whole: A higher density of T cells in blood coincided with extended overall survival. Without multi-region sequencing, intratumor heterogeneity could not be excluded. Uninvolved adjacent lung had higher T cell clonality than tumor and all other tissues. Of the top 100 tumor clones, median about 56 were in adjacent lung, approximately 30 among its top 100.

The assay was immunoSEQ multiplex PCR, and TCRdb's table has in-frame clones only and misses some. The sample has tens of thousands of clones; around 86% are singletons. In germline, CDR1 is SGHTA, CDR2 FQGNSA. The CDR3 totals 14 residues. V was shortened by 4 bases and J by 8 bases, with 14 bases between the two germline ends. This rearrangement joins TRBV7-2 to TRBJ1-4; a weak D match, TRBD1 (5 bases). This specimen was peripheral blood, taken before any cancer treatment. The TCR was taken from a woman between 40 and 69 years old with stage I lung adenocarcinoma. CDR3: CASSSPGPGEKLFF. In DNA, the CDR3 is TGTGCCAGCAGCTCCCCGGGACCCGGGGAAAAACTGTTTTTT.